This T cell receptor beta chain was documented in a study of T cell repertoires in cytomegalovirus infection. Findings and limits, study-wide: In two of eight donors, the top clonotype was HLA-C-restricted CMV-specific.

With respect to this clonotype: What it binds is not known.

TCRdb reanalysed the reads using MiXCR and keeps one entry per CDR3 protein. Seen here are roughly 70,000 distinct CDR3 sequences, 20% observed once, and the top ten hold around 70%. Germline assignment: CDR1 SGHAT and CDR2 FQNNGV. Trimming at V came to 2 bases and at J to 0 bases, leaving 3 bases not matched to a gene. The length of the CDR3 is 16 residues. Sequencing was performed on CD8+ T cells from cultured PBMCs, taken from culture after CMV antigen stimulation. The origin of this receptor is a human donor in good health (CMV status not recorded). Some clones in this sample may be carry-over from other donors' samples. V usage is TRBV11-2 and J usage is TRBJ2-2; 7 bases are shared with TRBD2. CDR3 sequence: CASSLMGGTNTGELFF. Written as DNA, the CDR3 is TGTGCCAGCAGCTTAATGGGGGGGACGAACACCGGGGAGCTGTTTTTT.